This paragraph covers one T cell receptor beta chain sequence. Its specificity is not known. Germline CDR1 is MDHEN and CDR2 is SYDVKM. This CDR3 is 17 amino acids long. Trimming took 5 bases from V and 8 from J, leaving 22 bases between them. This table comes from immunoSEQ multiplex PCR, and its TCRdb copy is limited to in-frame clones, with some not included. The data show fewer than 70,000 clones, about 80% seen once. This record comes from a study of a mutant IDH1 vaccine in newly diagnosed glioma. For the study at large: Patients began vaccination 4-6 weeks after radiotherapy alone, or with temozolomide cycles.

Time point of the sample: week 11, during vaccination. One vaccine dose held 300 ug of mutant IDH1 20-mer peptide and came with topical imiquimod. Study-level results: Across multiple MHC alleles, around 92% of patients had vaccine-induced responses.

The specimen was PBMCs, collected from a glioma patient whose treatment included an IDH1 peptide vaccine. The chain couples TRBV28 to TRBJ1-6, with D possibly being TRBD1 (5 bases). This TCR was recovered from a man under 40 with glioma. The CDR3 is CASSISRFGRADSPLHF. CDR3 sequence (DNA): TGTGCCAGCAGTATCAGTCGGTTCGGCAGGGCGGATTCACCCCTCCACTTT.